Given below is one TCR beta chain in context. What it recognizes is unknown. As for time point: sample taken at primary tumor resection. Donors were 72 untreated early-stage non-small cell lung cancer patients. Whole RNA from tumor, nontumor lung or frozen PBMC was sequenced unsorted. This sample stems from a study of spatial heterogeneity in lung cancer. The study, taken as a whole, reports: Ubiquitous expanded tumor TCRs were observed in blood more at resection than follow-up.

The library protocol tagged each TCR cDNA with a unique molecular identifier. TCRdb processed the 5' RACE reads anew with MiXCR; each CDR3 protein has one entry. This table has around 92,000 distinct CDR3 sequences, approximately 12% appearing once. The germline CDR1 and CDR2 sequences are SGHVS and FNYEAQ. The CDR3 runs 13 residues. With 5 bases clipped from V and 9 bases from J, the junction kept 6 bases outside the gene matches. The clonotype originates from a male donor with early-stage non-small cell lung cancer. The sample in question was PBMCs, obtained at surgery. The chain joins TRBV7-6 to TRBJ2-1; 8 bases map to TRBD1. The CDR3 region is CASSRRTGSEQFF. The DNA of the CDR3 is TGTGCCAGCAGCCGTAGGACAGGGAGTGAGCAGTTCTTC.